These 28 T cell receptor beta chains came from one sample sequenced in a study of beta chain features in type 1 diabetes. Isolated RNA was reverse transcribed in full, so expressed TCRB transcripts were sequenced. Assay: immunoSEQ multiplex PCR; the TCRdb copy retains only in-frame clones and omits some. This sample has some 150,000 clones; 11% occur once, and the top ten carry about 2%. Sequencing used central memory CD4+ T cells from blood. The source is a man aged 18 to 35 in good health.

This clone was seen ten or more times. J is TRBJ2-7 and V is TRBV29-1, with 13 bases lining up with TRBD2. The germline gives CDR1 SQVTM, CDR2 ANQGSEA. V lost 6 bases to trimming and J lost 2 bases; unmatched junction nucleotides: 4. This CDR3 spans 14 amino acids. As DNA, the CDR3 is TGCAGCGTGAAGGGACTAGCGGGAACCTACGAGCAGTACTTC. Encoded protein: CSVKGLAGTYEQYF.

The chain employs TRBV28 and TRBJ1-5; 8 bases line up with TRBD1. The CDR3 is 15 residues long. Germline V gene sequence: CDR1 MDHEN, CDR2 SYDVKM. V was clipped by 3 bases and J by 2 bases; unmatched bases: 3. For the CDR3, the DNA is TGTGCCAGCAGTTTCCCGGGACAGGGCAATCAGCCCCAGCATTTT. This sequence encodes CASSFPGQGNQPQHF.

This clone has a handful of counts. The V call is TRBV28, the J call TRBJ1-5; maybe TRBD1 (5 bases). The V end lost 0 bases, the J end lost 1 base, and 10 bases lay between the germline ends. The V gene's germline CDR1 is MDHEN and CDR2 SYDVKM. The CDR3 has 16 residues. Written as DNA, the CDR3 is TGTGCCAGCAGTTTATGGCGGGGACTGAGCAATCAGCCCCAGCATTTT. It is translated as CASSLWRGLSNQPQHF.

Here the CDR3 DNA reads TGCAGCGTTGAAGGGGGGCAGGGGCAGCCCCAGCATTTT. Its protein product is CSVEGGQGQPQHF. V and J are TRBV29-1 and TRBJ1-5, with D possibly matching TRBD1 (6 bases). The V end lost 1 base, the J end lost 7 bases, and 11 bases lay between the germline ends. CDR3 length: 13 amino acids. The V gene's germline CDR1 is SQVTM and CDR2 ANQGSEA. Together with reference TRBV29-1 and TRBJ1-5, the CDR3 gives the full variable domain: SAVISQKPSRDICQRGTSLTIQCQVDSQVTMMFWYRQQPGQSLTLIATANQGSEATYESGFVIDKFPISRPNLTFSTLTVSNMSPEDSSIYLCSVEGGQGQPQHFGDGTRLSIL.

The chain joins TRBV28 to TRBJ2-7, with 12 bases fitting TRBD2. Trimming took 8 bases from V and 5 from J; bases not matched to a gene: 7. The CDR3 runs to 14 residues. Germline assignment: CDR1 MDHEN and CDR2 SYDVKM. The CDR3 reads CASLTSGRVHEQYF. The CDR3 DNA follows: TGTGCCAGCCTGACTAGCGGGAGAGTTCACGAGCAGTACTTC.

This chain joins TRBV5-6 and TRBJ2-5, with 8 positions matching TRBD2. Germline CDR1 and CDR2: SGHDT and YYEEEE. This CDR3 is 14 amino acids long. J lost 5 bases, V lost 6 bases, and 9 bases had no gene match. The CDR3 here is CASTKSLAVETQYF. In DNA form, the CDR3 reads TGTGCCAGCACCAAATCACTAGCGGTGGAGACCCAGTACTTC.

The CDR3 coding sequence is TGTGCCAGCAGCTGGGACAGGATATCCTATGGCTACACCTTC. It translates to CASSWDRISYGYTF. The chain recombines TRBV7-2 with TRBJ1-2; 8 nucleotides align to TRBD1. The CDR3 spans 14 residues. After removal of 4 bases from V and 4 bases from J, the junction contained 5 bases not matched to a gene. The germline gives CDR1 SGHTA, CDR2 FQGNSA. Based on the CDR3 plus reference TRBV7-2 and TRBJ1-2, the full variable domain is GAGVSQSPSNKVTEKGKDVELRCDPISGHTALYWYRQSLGQGLEFLIYFQGNSAPDKSGLPSDRFSAERTGGSVSTLTIQRTQQEDSAVYLCASSWDRISYGYTFGSGTRLTVV.

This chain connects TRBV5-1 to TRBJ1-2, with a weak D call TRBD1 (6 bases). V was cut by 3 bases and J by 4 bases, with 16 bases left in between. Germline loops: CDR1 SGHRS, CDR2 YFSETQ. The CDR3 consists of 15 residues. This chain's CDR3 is CASSSSLTGGYGYTF. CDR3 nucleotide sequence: TGCGCCAGCAGCTCCTCCTTGACAGGAGGCTATGGCTACACCTTC.

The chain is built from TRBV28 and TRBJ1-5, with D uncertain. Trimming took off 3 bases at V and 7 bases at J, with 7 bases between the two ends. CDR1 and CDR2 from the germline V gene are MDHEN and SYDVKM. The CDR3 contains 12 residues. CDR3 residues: CASSLEGQPQHF. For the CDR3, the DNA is TGTGCCAGCAGTTTGGAGGGACAGCCCCAGCATTTT. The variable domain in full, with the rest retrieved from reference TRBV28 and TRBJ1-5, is DVKVTQSSRYLVKRTGEKVFLECVQDMDHENMFWYRQDPGLGLRLIYFSYDVKMKEKGDIPEGYSVSREKKERFSLILESASTNQTSMYLCASSLEGQPQHFGDGTRLSIL.

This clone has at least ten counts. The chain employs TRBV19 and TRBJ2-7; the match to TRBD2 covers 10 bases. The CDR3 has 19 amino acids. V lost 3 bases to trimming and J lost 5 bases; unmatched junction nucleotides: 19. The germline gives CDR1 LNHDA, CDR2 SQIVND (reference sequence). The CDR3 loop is CASSIRAQASGRFFDEQYF. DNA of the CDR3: TGTGCCAGTAGTATTAGGGCTCAAGCTAGCGGGAGATTCTTCGACGAGCAGTACTTC.

CDR3 DNA sequence: TGTGCCAGCAGAAGGACAGGGGCTAGAGATACGCAGTATTTT. The encoded protein is CASRRTGARDTQYF. The chain carries TRBV6-1 and TRBJ2-3; TRBD1 agrees at 9 bases. The V and J ends lost 6 bases and 5 bases, in that order; junction bases with no gene match: 6. This CDR3 comprises 14 residues. Germline V CDR1 and CDR2: MNHNS, SASEGT.

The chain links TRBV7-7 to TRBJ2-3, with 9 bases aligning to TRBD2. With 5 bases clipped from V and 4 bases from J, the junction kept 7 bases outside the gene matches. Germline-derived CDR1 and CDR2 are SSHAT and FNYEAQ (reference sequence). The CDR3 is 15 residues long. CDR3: CASSPWTSAADTQYF. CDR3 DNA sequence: TGTGCCAGCAGCCCCTGGACTAGCGCCGCAGATACGCAGTATTTT. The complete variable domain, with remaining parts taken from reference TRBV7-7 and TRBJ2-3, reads GAGVSQSPRYKVTKRGQDVTLRCDPISSHATLYWYQQALGQGPEFLTYFNYEAQPDKSGLPSDRFSAERPEGSISTLTIQRTEQRDSAMYRCASSPWTSAADTQYFGPGTRLTVL.

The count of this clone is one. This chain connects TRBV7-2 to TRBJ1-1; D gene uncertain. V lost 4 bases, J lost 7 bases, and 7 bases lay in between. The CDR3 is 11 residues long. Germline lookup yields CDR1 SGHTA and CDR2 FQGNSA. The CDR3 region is CASSSGLEAFF. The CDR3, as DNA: TGTGCCAGCAGCTCTGGCCTTGAAGCTTTCTTT.

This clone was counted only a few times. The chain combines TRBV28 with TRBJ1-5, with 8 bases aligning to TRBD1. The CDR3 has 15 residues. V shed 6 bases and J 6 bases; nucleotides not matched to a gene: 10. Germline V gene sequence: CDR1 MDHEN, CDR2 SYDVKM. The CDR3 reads CASRDGQGRGQPQHF. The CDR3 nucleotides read TGTGCCAGCAGAGATGGACAGGGAAGGGGTCAGCCCCAGCATTTT.

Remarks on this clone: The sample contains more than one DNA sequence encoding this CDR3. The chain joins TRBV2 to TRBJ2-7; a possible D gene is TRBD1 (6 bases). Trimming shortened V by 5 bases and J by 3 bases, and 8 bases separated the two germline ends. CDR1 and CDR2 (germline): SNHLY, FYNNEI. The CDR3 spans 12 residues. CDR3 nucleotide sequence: TGTGCCAGCAGTACAGGGTTCTACGAGCAGTACTTC. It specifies CASSTGFYEQYF.

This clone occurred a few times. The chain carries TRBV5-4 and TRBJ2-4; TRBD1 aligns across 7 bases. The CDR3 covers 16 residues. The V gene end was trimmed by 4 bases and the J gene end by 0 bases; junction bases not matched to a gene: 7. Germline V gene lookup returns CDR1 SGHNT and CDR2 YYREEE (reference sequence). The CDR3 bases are TGTGCCAGCAGCGCGACAGGGTTACTAGCCAAAAACATTCAGTACTTC. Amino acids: CASSATGLLAKNIQYF.

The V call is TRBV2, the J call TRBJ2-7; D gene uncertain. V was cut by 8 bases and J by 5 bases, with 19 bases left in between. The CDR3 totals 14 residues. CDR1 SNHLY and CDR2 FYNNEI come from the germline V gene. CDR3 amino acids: CASLAEIKVHEQYF. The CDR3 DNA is TGTGCCAGCTTGGCGGAGATAAAAGTCCACGAGCAGTACTTC.

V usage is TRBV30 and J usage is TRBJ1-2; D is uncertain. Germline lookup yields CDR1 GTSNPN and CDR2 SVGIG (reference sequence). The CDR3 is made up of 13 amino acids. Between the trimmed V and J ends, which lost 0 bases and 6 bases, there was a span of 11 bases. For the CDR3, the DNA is TGTGCCTGGAGTGTACGGGGAGGGAATGGCTACACCTTC. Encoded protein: CAWSVRGGNGYTF.

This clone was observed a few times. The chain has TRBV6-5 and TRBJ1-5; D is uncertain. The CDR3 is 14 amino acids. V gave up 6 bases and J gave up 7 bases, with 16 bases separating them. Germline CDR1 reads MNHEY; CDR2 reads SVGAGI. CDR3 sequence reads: CASRPAPDAQPQHF. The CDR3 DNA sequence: TGTGCCAGCAGACCAGCTCCGGATGCGCAGCCCCAGCATTTT.

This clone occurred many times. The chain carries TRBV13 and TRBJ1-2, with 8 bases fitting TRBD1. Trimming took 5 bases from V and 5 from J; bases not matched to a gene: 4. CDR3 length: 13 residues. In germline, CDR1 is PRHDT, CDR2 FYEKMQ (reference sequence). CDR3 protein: CASSEGQAYGYTF. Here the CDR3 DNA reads TGTGCCAGCAGCGAGGGACAGGCGTATGGCTACACCTTC.

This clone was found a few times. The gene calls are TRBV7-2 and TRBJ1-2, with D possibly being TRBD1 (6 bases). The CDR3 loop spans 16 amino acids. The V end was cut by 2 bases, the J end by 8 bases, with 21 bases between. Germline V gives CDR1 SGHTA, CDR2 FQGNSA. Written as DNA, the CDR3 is TGTGCCAGCAGCTTATCAGGGCGTGGGGGCGCCATGGGCTACACCTTC. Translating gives CASSLSGRGGAMGYTF. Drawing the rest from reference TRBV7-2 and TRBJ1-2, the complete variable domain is GAGVSQSPSNKVTEKGKDVELRCDPISGHTALYWYRQSLGQGLEFLIYFQGNSAPDKSGLPSDRFSAERTGGSVSTLTIQRTQQEDSAVYLCASSLSGRGGAMGYTFGSGTRLTVV.

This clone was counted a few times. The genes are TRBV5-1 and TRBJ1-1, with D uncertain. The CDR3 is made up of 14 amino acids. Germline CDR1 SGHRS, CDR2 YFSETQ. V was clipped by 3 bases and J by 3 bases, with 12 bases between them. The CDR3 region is CASSSESGDTEAFF. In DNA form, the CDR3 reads TGCGCCAGCAGCTCCGAAAGTGGGGACACTGAAGCTTTCTTT. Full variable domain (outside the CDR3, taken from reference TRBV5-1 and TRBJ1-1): KAGVTQTPRYLIKTRGQQVTLSCSPISGHRSVSWYQQTPGQGLQFLFEYFSETQRNKGNFPGRFSGRQFSNSRSEMNVSTLELGDSALYLCASSSESGDTEAFFGQGTRLTVV.

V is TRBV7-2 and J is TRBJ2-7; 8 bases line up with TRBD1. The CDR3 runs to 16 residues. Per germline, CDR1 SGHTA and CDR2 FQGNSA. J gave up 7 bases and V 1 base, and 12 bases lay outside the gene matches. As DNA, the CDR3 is TGTGCCAGCAGCTTAGTGGGGACTGACAGGGGAAGGGAGCAGTACTTC. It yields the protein CASSLVGTDRGREQYF. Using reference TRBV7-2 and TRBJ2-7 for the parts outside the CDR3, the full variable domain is GAGVSQSPSNKVTEKGKDVELRCDPISGHTALYWYRQSLGQGLEFLIYFQGNSAPDKSGLPSDRFSAERTGGSVSTLTIQRTQQEDSAVYLCASSLVGTDRGREQYFGPGTRLTVT.

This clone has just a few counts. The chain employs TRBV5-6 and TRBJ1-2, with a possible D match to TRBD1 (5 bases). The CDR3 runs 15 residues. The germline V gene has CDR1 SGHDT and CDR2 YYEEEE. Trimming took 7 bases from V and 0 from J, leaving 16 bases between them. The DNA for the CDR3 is TGTGCCAGCTCGAATCGAGACAGAGCTAACTATGGCTACACCTTC. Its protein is CASSNRDRANYGYTF.

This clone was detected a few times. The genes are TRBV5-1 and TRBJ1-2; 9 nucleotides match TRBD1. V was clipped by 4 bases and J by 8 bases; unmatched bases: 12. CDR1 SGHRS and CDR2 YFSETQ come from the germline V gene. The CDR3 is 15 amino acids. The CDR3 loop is CASSPNTGTGKGYTF. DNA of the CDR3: TGCGCCAGCAGCCCAAACACCGGGACAGGGAAAGGCTACACCTTC.

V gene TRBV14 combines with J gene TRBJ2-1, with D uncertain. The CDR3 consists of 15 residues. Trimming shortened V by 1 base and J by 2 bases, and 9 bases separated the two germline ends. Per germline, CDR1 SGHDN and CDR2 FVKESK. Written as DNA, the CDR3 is TGTGCCAGCAGCCAAGTCGGCAGAACCTACAATGAGCAGTTCTTC. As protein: CASSQVGRTYNEQFF.

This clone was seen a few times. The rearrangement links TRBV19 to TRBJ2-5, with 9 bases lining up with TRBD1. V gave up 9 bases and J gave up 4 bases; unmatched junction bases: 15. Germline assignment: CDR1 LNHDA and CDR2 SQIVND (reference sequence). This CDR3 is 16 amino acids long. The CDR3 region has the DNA TGTGCCAGCTCCGGGACAGGGACGTCAACGGGAGAGACCCAGTACTTC. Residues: CASSGTGTSTGETQYF.

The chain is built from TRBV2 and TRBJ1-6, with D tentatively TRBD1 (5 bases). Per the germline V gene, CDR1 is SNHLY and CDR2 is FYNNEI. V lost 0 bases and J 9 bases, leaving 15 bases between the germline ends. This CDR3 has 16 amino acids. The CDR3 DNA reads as TGTGCCAGCAGTGAAGCAGGGCAGGGAACCGGTTCACCCCTCCACTTT. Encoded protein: CASSEAGQGTGSPLHF.